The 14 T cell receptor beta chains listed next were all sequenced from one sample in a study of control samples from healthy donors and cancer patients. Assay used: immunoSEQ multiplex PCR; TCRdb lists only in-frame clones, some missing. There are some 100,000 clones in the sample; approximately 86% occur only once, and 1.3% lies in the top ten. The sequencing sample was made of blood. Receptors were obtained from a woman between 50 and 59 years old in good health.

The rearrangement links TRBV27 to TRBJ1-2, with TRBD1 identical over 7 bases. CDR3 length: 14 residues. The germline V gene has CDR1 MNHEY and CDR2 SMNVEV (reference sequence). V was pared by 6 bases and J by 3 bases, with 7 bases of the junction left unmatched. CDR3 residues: CASRKTGEDYGYTF. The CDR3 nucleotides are TGTGCCAGCAGGAAAACAGGGGAAGACTATGGCTACACCTTC.

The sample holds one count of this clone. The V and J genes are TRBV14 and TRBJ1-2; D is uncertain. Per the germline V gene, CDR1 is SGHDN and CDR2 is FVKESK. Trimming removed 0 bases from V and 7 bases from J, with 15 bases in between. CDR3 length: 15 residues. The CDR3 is CASSQDAIRASGYTF. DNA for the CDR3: TGTGCCAGCAGCCAAGATGCAATCCGGGCCAGTGGCTACACCTTC.

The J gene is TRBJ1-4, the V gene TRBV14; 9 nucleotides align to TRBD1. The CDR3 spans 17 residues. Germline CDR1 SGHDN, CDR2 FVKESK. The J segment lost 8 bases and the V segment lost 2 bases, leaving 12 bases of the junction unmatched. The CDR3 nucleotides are TGTGCCAGCAGCCAAACCCGGGGACAGGGCATGGGAGAAAAACTGTTTTTT. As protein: CASSQTRGQGMGEKLFF. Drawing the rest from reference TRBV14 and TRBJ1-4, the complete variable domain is EAGVTQFPSHSVIEKGQTVTLRCDPISGHDNLYWYRRVMGKEIKFLLHFVKESKQDESGMPNNRFLAERTGGTYSTLKVQPAELEDSGVYFCASSQTRGQGMGEKLFFGSGTQLSVL.

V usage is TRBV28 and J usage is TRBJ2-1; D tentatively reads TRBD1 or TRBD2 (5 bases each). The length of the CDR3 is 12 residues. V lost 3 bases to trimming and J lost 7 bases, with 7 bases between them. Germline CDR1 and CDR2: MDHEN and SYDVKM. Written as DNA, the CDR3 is TGTGCCAGCAGTTTGAGGGGTAATGAGCAGTTCTTC. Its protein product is CASSLRGNEQFF.

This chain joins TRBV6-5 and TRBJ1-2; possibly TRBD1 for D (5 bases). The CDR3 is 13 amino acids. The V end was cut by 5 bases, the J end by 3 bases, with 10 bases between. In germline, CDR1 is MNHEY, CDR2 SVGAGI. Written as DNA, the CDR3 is TGTGCCAGCAGTCCGAGACAGTACTATGGCTACACCTTC. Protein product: CASSPRQYYGYTF.

The CDR3 loop reads CATSRGRDQPGQDLHLNTGELFF. The CDR3 bases are TGTGCCACCAGCAGAGGCCGTGACCAACCGGGACAGGACCTTCACCTGAACACCGGGGAGCTGTTTTTT. V and J are TRBV15 and TRBJ2-2, with 8 bases lining up with TRBD1. This CDR3 has 23 residues. Germline V CDR1 and CDR2: LNHNV, YYDKDF (reference sequence). The V gene end was trimmed by 1 base and the J gene end by 1 base; junction bases not matched to a gene: 23. Full variable domain (rest looked up from reference TRBV15 and TRBJ2-2): DAMVIQNPRYQVTQFGKPVTLSCSQTLNHNVMYWYQQKSSQAPKLLFHYYDKDFNNEADTPDNFQSRRPNTSFCFLDIRSPGLGDTAMYLCATSRGRDQPGQDLHLNTGELFFGEGSRLTVL.

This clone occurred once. The CDR3 loop is CASSFRDRLAYEQYF. The CDR3 coding sequence is TGCGCCAGCAGCTTCCGGGACAGGCTCGCCTACGAGCAGTACTTC. The V and J genes are TRBV4-3 and TRBJ2-7; 8 nucleotides agree with TRBD1. Germline V lookup: CDR1 LGHNA, CDR2 YSLEER. With 5 bases clipped from V and 2 bases from J, the junction kept 8 bases outside the gene matches. This CDR3 contains 15 residues.

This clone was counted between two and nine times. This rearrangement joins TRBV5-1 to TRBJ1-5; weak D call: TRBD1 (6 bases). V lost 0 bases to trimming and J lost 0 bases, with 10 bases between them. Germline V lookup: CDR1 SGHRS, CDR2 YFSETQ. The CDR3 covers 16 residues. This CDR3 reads CASSLGAGDSNQPQHF. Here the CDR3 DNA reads TGCGCCAGCAGCTTGGGGGCAGGGGATAGCAATCAGCCCCAGCATTTT.

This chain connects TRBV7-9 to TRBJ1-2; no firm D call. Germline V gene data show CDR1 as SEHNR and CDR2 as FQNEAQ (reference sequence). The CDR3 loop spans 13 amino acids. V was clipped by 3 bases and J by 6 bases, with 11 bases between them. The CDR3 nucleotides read TGTGCCAGCAGCTTGGCTGACGGGAATGGCTACACCTTC. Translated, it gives CASSLADGNGYTF.

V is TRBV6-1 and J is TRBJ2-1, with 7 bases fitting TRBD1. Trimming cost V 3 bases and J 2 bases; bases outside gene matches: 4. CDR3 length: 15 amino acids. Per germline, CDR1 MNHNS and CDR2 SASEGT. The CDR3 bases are TGTGCCAGCAGTGAGGACAGGTCACCCTACAATGAGCAGTTCTTC. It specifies CASSEDRSPYNEQFF.

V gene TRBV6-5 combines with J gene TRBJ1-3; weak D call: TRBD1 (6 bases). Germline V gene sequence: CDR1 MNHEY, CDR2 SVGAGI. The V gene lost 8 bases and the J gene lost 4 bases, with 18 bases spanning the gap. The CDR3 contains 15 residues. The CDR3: CASASGGAGGNTIYF. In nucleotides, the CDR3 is TGTGCCAGCGCGTCGGGGGGGGCTGGGGGAAACACCATATATTTT.

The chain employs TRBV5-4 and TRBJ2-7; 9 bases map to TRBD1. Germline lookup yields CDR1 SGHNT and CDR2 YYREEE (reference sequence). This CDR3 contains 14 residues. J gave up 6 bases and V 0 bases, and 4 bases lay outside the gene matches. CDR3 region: CASSLGTGVGEQYF. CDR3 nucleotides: TGTGCCAGCAGCTTGGGGACAGGGGTGGGCGAGCAGTACTTC.

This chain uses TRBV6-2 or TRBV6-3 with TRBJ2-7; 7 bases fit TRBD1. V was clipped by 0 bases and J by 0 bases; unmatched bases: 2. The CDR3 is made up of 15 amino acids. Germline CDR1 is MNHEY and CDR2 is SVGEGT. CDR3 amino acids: CASSYSGDSSYEQYF. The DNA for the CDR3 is TGTGCCAGCAGTTACTCAGGGGACAGCTCCTACGAGCAGTACTTC.

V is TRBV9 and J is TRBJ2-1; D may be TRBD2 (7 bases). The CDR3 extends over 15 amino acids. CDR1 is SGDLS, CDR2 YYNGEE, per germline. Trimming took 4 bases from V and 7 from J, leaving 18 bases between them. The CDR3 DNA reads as TGTGCCAGCAGCCCCGCTAGAGGGGGGGTAAATGAGCAGTTCTTC. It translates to CASSPARGGVNEQFF. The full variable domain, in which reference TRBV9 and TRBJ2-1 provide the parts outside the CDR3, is DSGVTQTPKHLITATGQRVTLRCSPRSGDLSVYWYQQSLDQGLQFLIQYYNGEERAKGNILERFSAQQFPDLHSELNLSSLELGDSALYFCASSPARGGVNEQFFGPGTRLTVL.